A single TCR beta chain is shown here with its context. Per the original data handling: For the immunoSEQ data, sequences were junction-only without quality scores, so filtering differed. TCRdb keeps only in-frame clones here, not all; method: immunoSEQ multiplex PCR. Clonal size and the V and J genes are those of that table, whereas D and trimming came from the DNA. This sample carries 2 million to 3 million clones, approximately 93% of them seen once, and the ten largest clones take more than 0.35%. Division of CD4+ cells produced a CD45RA+ naive subset and a CD45RA-negative memory subset. This sample stems from a study of shared clonotypes between healthy human individuals. Across the whole study: Aged between 18 and 49, the donors were two women and a few men.

Unmatched junction bases numbered 10, after V lost 7 bases and J lost 2 bases. Germline loops: CDR1 SGHAT, CDR2 FQNNGV. This CDR3 region has 15 residues. The chain is built from TRBV11-2 and TRBJ2-7; 8 bases are a match to TRBD1. The sequenced sample consisted of naive CD4+ T cells from PBMCs. Subset described: CD45RA+ positively selected. The receptor was isolated from a man in his late teens or twenties in good health. Some clones in this sample may be carry-over from other donors' samples. The chain's CDR3 is CASIDFRGRPYEQYF. Written as DNA, the CDR3 is TGTGCCAGCATCGACTTCAGGGGGCGCCCCTACGAGCAGTACTTC.